The rows below give T cell receptor beta chains drawn from one sample of a study of blood T cells in healthy people across ages. TCRdb processed the 5' RACE reads anew with MiXCR; each CDR3 protein has one entry. The table shows 1.5 million or so distinct CDR3 sequences, with approximately 39% occurring only once. Material: blood. The receptors derive from a woman aged 18-35 years in good health. Both conserved end residues are part of each CDR3. D genes are given only for firm matches. Only part of the rows carry a size: once, few, many, or a class if the clone is expanded.

cdr3_nt cdr3_aa d_call j_call clone_size v_call
TGCAGTGCTAGTTTCTCCACTAGGCGGGGCAGGGGAACAGATACGCAGTATTTT CSASFSTRRGRGTDTQYF . TRBJ2-3 . TRBV20-1
TGTGCCAGCCGTTCCGGACTGCTCTATGGCTACACCTTC CASRSGLLYGYTF . TRBJ1-2 . TRBV6-2/TRBV6-3
TGTGCCAGCAGCGGTAACGGAGAGCAGTTCTTC CASSGNGEQFF . TRBJ2-1 few TRBV4-2
TGCGCCAGCAGCCTCCGCGGGGCGGGGGGCACAGATACGCAGTATTTT CASSLRGAGGTDTQYF TRBD2 TRBJ2-3 . TRBV4-1
TGTGCCAGCAGCGTCGCCGGGTCCACCTCCTACGAGCAGTACTTC CASSVAGSTSYEQYF . TRBJ2-7 . TRBV9
TGTGCCAGCAGTTTTAGTGTCAGGGATAACTATGGCTACACCTTC CASSFSVRDNYGYTF . TRBJ1-2 few TRBV27
TGTGCCAGCAGCCGACTTGGCGGGAGTAATCCTAGTAATGAGCAGTTCTTC CASSRLGGSNPSNEQFF TRBD2 TRBJ2-1 few TRBV3-1
TGTGCCTGGAGTGTAATGGGAAAACTGTTTTTT CAWSVMGKLFF . TRBJ1-4 . TRBV30
TGCAGCGTAACGGGACGAGCGGACTCCTACGAGCAGTACTTC CSVTGRADSYEQYF . TRBJ2-7 . TRBV29-1
TGCGCCAGCAGCCAACAAACTAGCGGGGTTGAGGGTACGCAGTATTTT CASSQQTSGVEGTQYF TRBD2 TRBJ2-3 . TRBV4-1
TGCAGTGCTAGAGATGTCAGGGGTATCAACGAGCAGTACTTC CSARDVRGINEQYF . TRBJ2-7 few TRBV20-1
TGCGCCGGCAGCTTGGATACAGGGTTGGGTCAGCCCCAGCATTTT CAGSLDTGLGQPQHF . TRBJ1-5 . TRBV5-1
TGCAGTGCTAGAGAGCCCACTAGCGGGGGGCAGTACAATGAGCAGTTCTTC CSAREPTSGGQYNEQFF TRBD2 TRBJ2-1 few TRBV20-1
TGTGCCAGCAGTGAATATCCCGCGGCTTCTAGCACAGATACGCAGTATTTT CASSEYPAASSTDTQYF . TRBJ2-3 . TRBV25-1
TGCGCCAGCAGCCAATTGGCTAGCGGGAGTCCCAAGTACTTC CASSQLASGSPKYF TRBD2 TRBJ2-4 . TRBV4-1
TGTGCCAGCAGCCAAGGGACTAGCGGGGAGGATACGCAGTATTTT CASSQGTSGEDTQYF TRBD2 TRBJ2-3 . TRBV3-1
TGTGCCAGCAGTGCCTCTAGCGAGCTTAAGGCAGATACGCAGTATTTT CASSASSELKADTQYF . TRBJ2-3 . TRBV2
TGCGCCAGCAGCCAAGATCAGAGAGTTAGTGAGCAGTTCTTC CASSQDQRVSEQFF . TRBJ2-1 few TRBV4-3
TGTGCCAGCATTGAGGGAGCTTTAGATACGCAGTATTTT CASIEGALDTQYF . TRBJ2-3 . TRBV25-1
TGTGCCAGCAGTTTGGGACGGGACAGGGGATTTATGAACACTGAAGCTTTCTTT CASSLGRDRGFMNTEAFF TRBD1 TRBJ1-1 . TRBV12-3/TRBV12-4
TGTGCCAGCAGTGAAGCGGCGGGGGAAGAGACCCAGTACTTC CASSEAAGEETQYF TRBD2 TRBJ2-5 once TRBV2
TGTGCCAGCAGTGAAGTTCTCCCCCCAGCGGGCTACACCTTC CASSEVLPPAGYTF . TRBJ1-2 . TRBV2
TGTGCCAGCAGCTTAAAAGGGGGCCACACTCAGCCCCAGCATTTT CASSLKGGHTQPQHF TRBD1 TRBJ1-5 . TRBV11-3
TGTGCCAGCAGGCCGGGCAGGGCAGCCAAAAACATTCAGTACTTC CASRPGRAAKNIQYF . TRBJ2-4 few TRBV12-3/TRBV12-4
TGCAGTGGATCAGCGGGGGAAGTAGGCACAGATACGCAGTATTTT CSGSAGEVGTDTQYF TRBD2 TRBJ2-3 . TRBV20-1
TGTGCCATCAAGGGGACAGGGGTCGGCTACGAGCAGTACTTC CAIKGTGVGYEQYF TRBD1 TRBJ2-7 . TRBV10-3
TGTGCCAGCAGCCAAGATTCGGGGTACTCCTACAATGAGCAGTTCTTC CASSQDSGYSYNEQFF . TRBJ2-1 few TRBV3-1
TGTGCCAGCTCGGGGGTAGATACGCAGTATTTT CASSGVDTQYF . TRBJ2-3 many TRBV12-3/TRBV12-4
TGTGCCAGCAGCTTAACAGGGACTGGAAACACCATATATTTT CASSLTGTGNTIYF . TRBJ1-3 few TRBV7-9
TGTGCCATACGCCCGGCAGCTAACTATGGCTACACCTTC CAIRPAANYGYTF . TRBJ1-2 few TRBV10-3
TGCAGCTCCCCTTTAGCGGGAACCTACAATGAGCAGTTCTTC CSSPLAGTYNEQFF TRBD2 TRBJ2-1 few TRBV29-1
TGTGCCACCAGTGATTTTCAGTTAGGGAGAATCCAAGAGACCCAGTACTTC CATSDFQLGRIQETQYF . TRBJ2-5 . TRBV24-1
TGCAGTGCTACGACAGCAGAGACCCAGTACTTC CSATTAETQYF . TRBJ2-5 . TRBV20-1
TGCAGTGTTATTTCCCCGATACTAGCGGCCGACTACAGTGAGCAGTTCTTC CSVISPILAADYSEQFF TRBD2 TRBJ2-1 once TRBV20-1
TGCGCCAGCAGCGTATGGCGGGACACCTATAGCAATCAGCCCCAGCATTTT CASSVWRDTYSNQPQHF . TRBJ1-5 once TRBV5-1
TGTGCCAGCACCTTAACCGGGGGCGCCGGGGTTTCTGAAGCTTTCTTT CASTLTGGAGVSEAFF . TRBJ1-1 . TRBV12-3/TRBV12-4
TGTGCCAGCAGCCGCAGGAGCAGGACTGAAGCTTTCTTT CASSRRSRTEAFF . TRBJ1-1 . TRBV7-2
TGTGCCAGCAGTGACGGCACAGATACGCAGTATTTT CASSDGTDTQYF . TRBJ2-3 many TRBV2
TGTGCCAGCAGCTGGCGGGGTAGGGGGCTGCAAGAGACCCAGTACTTC CASSWRGRGLQETQYF . TRBJ2-5 once TRBV5-6
TGTGCCAGCAGCTTGGGGATTTCACCCCTCCACTTT CASSLGISPLHF . TRBJ1-6 few TRBV7-9
TGTGCCACCAGCAGAGATGGAACTAGCGCCCCGGTGGGTTACAATGAGCAGTTCTTC CATSRDGTSAPVGYNEQFF TRBD2 TRBJ2-1 few TRBV15